This T cell receptor (beta chain) was recorded in a study of PD-L1 blockade in urothelial cancer. The sample's time point: pretreatment peripheral blood. CDR1 and CDR2 (germline): SGHRS, YFSETQ. The CDR3 has 14 residues. V gave up 5 bases and J gave up 0 bases; unmatched junction bases: 3. TCRdb's copy holds only in-frame clones and misses some; the assay was immunoSEQ multiplex PCR. The data hold tens of thousands of clones, with 84% observed a single time. The chain is built from TRBV5-1 and TRBJ2-3; 7 bases match TRBD2. This specimen consisted of PBMCs, obtained around atezolizumab (anti-PD-L1) treatment. This sequence was found in a woman between 70 and 85 years old with urothelial cancer. The CDR3 reads CASRGGSSTDTQYF. The CDR3 coding sequence is TGCGCCAGCAGGGGCGGGAGTAGCACAGATACGCAGTATTTT.